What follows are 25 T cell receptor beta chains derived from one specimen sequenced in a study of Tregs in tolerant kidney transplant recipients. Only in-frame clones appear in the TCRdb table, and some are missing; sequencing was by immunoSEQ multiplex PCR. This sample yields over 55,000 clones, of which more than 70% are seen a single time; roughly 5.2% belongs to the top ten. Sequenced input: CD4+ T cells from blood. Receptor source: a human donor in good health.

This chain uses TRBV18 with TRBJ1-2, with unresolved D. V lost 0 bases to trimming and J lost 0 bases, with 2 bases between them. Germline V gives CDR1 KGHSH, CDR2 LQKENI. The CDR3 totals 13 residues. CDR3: CASSPPANYGYTF. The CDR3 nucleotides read TGTGCCAGCTCACCACCTGCTAACTATGGCTACACCTTC.

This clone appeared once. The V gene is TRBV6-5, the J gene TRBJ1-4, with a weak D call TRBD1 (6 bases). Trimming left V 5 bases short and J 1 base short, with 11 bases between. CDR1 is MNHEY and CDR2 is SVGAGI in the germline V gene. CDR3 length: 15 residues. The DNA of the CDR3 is TGTGCCAGCAGTCCCGACAGGCTAACTAATGAAAAACTGTTTTTT. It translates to CASSPDRLTNEKLFF.

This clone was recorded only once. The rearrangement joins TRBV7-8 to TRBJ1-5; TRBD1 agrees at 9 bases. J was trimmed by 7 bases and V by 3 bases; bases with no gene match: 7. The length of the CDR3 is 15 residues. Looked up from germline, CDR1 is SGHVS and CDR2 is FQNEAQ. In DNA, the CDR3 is TGTGCCAGCAGCTTCCAACAGGGGGCTGGGCAGCCCCAGCATTTT. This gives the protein CASSFQQGAGQPQHF. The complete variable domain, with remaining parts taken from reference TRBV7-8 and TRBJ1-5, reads GAGVSQSPRYKVAKRGQDVALRCDPISGHVSLFWYQQALGQGPEFLTYFQNEAQLDKSGLPSDRFFAERPEGSVSTLKIQRTQQEDSAVYLCASSFQQGAGQPQHFGDGTRLSIL.

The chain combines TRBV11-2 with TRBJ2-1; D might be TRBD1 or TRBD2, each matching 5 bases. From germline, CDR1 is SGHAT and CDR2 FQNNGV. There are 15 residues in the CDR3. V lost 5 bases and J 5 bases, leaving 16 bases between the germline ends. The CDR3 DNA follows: TGTGCCAGCAGCCTGACCGGGGCCGGACACAATGAGCAGTTCTTC. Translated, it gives CASSLTGAGHNEQFF.

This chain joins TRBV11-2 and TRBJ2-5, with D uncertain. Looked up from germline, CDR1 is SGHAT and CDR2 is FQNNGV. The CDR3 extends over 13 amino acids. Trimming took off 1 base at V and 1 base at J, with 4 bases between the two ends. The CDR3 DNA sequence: TGTGCCAGCAGCTTAGGTGGCCAAGAGACCCAGTACTTC. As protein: CASSLGGQETQYF.

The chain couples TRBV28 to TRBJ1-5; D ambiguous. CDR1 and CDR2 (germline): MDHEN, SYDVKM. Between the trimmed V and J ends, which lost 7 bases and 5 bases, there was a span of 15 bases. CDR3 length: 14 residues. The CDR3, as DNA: TGTGCCAGCACCCCGGGTCGATCAGATCAGCCCCAGCATTTT. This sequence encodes CASTPGRSDQPQHF.

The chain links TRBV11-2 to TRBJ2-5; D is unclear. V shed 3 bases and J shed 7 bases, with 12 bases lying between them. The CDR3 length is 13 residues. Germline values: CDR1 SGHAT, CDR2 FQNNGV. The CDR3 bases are TGTGCCAGCAGCTTCCGAGGCCTAGGGACCCAGTACTTC. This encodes CASSFRGLGTQYF.

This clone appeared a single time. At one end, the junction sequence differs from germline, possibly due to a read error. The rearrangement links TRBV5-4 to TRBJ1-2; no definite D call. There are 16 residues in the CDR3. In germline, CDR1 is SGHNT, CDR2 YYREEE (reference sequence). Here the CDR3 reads CASSLASGKTNYDYTF. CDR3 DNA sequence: TGTGCCAGCAGCCTGGCATCCGGGAAAACCAACTATGACTACACCTTC.

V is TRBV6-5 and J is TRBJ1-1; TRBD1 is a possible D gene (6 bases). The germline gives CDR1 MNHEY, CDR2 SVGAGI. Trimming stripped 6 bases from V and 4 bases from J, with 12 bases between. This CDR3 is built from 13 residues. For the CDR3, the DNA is TGTGCCAGCAGGATAACAGGGACCACTGAAGCTTTCTTT. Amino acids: CASRITGTTEAFF.

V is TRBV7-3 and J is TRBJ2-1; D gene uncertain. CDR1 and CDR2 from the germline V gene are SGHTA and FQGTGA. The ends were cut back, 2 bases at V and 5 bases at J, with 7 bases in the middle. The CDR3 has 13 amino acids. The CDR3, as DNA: TGTGCCAGCAGCTTATCCGAGAACAATGAGCAGTTCTTC. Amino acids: CASSLSENNEQFF. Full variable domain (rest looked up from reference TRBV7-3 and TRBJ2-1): GAGVSQTPSNKVTEKGKYVELRCDPISGHTALYWYRQSLGQGPEFLIYFQGTGAADDSGLPNDRFFAVRPEGSVSTLKIQRTERGDSAVYLCASSLSENNEQFFGPGTRLTVL.

Written as DNA, the CDR3 is TGTGCCAGCAACCCCTCAGGGGGTGTTGGAAACATTCAGTACTTC. Its translation: CASNPSGGVGNIQYF. The chain couples TRBV25-1 to TRBJ2-4; 7 bases fit TRBD1. V shed 7 bases and J 6 bases; nucleotides not matched to a gene: 12. The CDR3 loop spans 15 amino acids. The V gene's germline CDR1 is MGHDK and CDR2 SYGVNS.

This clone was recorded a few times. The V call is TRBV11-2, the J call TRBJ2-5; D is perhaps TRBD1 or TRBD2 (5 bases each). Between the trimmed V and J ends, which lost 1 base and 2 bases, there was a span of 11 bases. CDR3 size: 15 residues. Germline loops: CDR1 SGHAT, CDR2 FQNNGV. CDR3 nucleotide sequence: TGTGCCAGCAGCTTAGCCTCTTGGGGGCAAGAGACCCAGTACTTC. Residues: CASSLASWGQETQYF.

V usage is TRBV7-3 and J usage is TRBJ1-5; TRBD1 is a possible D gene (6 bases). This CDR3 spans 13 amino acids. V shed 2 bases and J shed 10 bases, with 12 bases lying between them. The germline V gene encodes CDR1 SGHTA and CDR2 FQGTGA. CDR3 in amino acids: CASSLVGGGPQHF. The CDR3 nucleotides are TGTGCCAGCAGCTTAGTAGGGGGGGGACCCCAGCATTTT.

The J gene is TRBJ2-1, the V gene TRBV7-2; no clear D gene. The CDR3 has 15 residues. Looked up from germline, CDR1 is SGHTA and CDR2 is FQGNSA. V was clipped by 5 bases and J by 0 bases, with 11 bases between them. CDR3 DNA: TGTGCCAGCAGCCCTTCCGGTGGCTCCTACAATGAGCAGTTCTTC. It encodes CASSPSGGSYNEQFF.

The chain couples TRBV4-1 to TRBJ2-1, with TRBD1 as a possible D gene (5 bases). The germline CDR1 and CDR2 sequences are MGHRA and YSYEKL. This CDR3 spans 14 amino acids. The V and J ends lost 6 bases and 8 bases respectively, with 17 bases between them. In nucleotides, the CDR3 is TGCGCCAGCAGAGCTCAGGGCCGGGCTGATGAGCAGTTCTTC. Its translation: CASRAQGRADEQFF.

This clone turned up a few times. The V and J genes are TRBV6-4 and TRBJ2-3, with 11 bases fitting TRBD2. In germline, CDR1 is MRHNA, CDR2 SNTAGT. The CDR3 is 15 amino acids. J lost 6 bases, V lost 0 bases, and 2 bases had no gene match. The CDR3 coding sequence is TGTGCCAGCAGTGACTCTAGCGGGGGGGCCGATACGCAGTATTTT. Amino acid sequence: CASSDSSGGADTQYF.

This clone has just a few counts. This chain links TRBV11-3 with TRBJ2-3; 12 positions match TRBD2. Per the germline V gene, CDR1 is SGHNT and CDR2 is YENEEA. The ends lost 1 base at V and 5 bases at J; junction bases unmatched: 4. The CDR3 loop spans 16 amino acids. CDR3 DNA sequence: TGTGCCAGCAGCTTAGGCGGACTAGCGGGGAGAGATACGCAGTATTTT. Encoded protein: CASSLGGLAGRDTQYF.

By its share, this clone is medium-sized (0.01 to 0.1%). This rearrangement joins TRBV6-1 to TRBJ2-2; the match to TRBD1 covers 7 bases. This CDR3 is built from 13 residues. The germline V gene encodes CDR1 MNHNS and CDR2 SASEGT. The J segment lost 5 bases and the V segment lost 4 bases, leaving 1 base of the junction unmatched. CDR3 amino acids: CASSVQGTGELFF. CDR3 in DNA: TGTGCCAGCAGTGTACAGGGGACCGGGGAGCTGTTTTTT.

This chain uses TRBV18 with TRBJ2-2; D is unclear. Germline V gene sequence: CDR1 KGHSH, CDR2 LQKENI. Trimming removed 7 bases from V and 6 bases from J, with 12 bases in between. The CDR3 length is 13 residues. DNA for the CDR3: TGTGCCAGCTACCGACCCGGCCCCGGGGAGCTGTTTTTT. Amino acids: CASYRPGPGELFF.

CDR3 sequence (DNA): TGTGCCAGCAGCCCTATAATAGGAGGCACAGATACGCAGTATTTT. Its protein product is CASSPIIGGTDTQYF. This chain connects TRBV4-2 to TRBJ2-3; D uncertain. The V end lost 4 bases, the J end lost 1 base, and 12 bases lay between the germline ends. Germline CDR1 LGHNA, CDR2 YNFKEQ. The CDR3 totals 15 residues.

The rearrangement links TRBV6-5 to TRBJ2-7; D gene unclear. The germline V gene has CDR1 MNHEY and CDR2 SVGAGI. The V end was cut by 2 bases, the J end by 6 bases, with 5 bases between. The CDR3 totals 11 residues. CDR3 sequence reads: CASSYVGEQYF. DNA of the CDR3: TGTGCCAGCAGTTACGTGGGCGAGCAGTACTTC.

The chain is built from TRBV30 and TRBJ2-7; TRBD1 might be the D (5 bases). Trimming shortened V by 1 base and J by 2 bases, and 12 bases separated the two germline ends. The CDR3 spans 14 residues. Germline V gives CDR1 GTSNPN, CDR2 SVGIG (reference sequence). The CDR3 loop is CAWSGTLRTYEQYF. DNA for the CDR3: TGTGCCTGGAGTGGGACACTTAGAACCTACGAGCAGTACTTC.

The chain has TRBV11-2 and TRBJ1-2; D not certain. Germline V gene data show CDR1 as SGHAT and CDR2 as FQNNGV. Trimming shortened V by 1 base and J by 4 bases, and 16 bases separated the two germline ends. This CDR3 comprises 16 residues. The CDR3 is CASSLAPIAGGYGYTF. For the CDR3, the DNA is TGTGCCAGCAGCTTAGCCCCAATTGCCGGCGGCTATGGCTACACCTTC.

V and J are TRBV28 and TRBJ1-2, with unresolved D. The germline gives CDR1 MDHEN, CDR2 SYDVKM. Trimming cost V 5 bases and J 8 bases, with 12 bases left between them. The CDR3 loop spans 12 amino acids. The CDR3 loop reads CASSTVGRGYTF. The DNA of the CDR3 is TGTGCCAGCAGTACAGTTGGGAGGGGCTACACCTTC.

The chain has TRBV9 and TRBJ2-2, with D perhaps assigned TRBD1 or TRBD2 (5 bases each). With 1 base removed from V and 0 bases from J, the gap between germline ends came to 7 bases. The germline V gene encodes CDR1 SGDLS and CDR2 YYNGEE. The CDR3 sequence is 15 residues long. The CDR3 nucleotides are TGTGCCAGCAGCGTAAGAGGGGCGAACACCGGGGAGCTGTTTTTT. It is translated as CASSVRGANTGELFF.